This TCR beta chain was observed in a study of beta chain features in type 1 diabetes. The sample holds a few counts of this clone. The isolated RNA, all of it, was reverse transcribed, so expressed TCRB transcripts were what got sequenced. The protocol was immunoSEQ multiplex PCR, while the TCRdb copy is restricted to in-frame clones and leaves out a portion. The sample contains 860,000 or so clones, roughly 17% of which appear only once. Sample: naive CD4+ T cells from blood. This clonotype was obtained from a woman between 18 and 29 years old in good health.

The chain's CDR3 is CASSLRGATYEQYF. DNA for the CDR3: TGTGCCAGCAGTTTACGGGGCGCGACCTACGAGCAGTACTTC. The V and J genes are TRBV2 and TRBJ2-7; D may match TRBD1 or TRBD2 (5 bases each). CDR1 is SNHLY and CDR2 is FYNNEI in the germline V gene. The ends were cut back, 5 bases at V and 2 bases at J, with 13 bases in the middle. The CDR3 consists of 14 residues.